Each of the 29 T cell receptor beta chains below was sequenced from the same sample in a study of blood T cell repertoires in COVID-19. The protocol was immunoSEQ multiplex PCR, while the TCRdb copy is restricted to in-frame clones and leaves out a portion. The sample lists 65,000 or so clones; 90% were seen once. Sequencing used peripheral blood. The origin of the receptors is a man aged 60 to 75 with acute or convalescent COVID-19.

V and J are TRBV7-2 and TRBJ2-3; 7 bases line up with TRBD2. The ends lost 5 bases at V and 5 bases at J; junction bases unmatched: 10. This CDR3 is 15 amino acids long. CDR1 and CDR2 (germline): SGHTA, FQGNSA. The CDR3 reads CASSPPGGGRDTQYF. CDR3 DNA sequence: TGTGCCAGCAGCCCTCCTGGGGGGGGAAGAGATACGCAGTATTTT.

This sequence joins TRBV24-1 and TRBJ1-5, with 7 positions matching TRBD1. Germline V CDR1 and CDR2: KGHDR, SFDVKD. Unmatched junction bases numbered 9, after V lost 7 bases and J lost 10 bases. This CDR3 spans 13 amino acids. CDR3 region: CATRGTDGGPQHF. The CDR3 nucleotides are TGTGCCACCAGGGGGACAGACGGGGGCCCCCAGCATTTT.

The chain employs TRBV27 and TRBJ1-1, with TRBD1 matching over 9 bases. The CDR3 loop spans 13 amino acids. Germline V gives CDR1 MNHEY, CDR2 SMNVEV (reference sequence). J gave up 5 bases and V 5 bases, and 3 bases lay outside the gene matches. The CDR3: CASSGQGWTEAFF. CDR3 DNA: TGTGCCAGCAGTGGACAGGGGTGGACTGAAGCTTTCTTT.

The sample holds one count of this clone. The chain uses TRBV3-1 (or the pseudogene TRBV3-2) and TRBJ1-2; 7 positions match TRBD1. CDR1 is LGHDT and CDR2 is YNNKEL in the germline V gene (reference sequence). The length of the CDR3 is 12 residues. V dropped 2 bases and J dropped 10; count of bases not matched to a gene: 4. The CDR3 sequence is CASSQSTGVYTF. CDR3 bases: TGTGCCAGCAGCCAATCCACAGGGGTCTACACCTTC.

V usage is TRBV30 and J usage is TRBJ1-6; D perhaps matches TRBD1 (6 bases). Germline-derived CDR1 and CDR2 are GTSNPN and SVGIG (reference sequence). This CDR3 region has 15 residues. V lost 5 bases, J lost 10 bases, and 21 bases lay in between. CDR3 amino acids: CAWGEQGLGRSPLHF. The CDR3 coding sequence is TGTGCCTGGGGGGAACAGGGATTGGGACGGTCACCCCTCCACTTT.

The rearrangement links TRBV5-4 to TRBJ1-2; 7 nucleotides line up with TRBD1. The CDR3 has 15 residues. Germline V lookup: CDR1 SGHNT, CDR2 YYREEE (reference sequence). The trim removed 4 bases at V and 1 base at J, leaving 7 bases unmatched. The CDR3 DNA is TGTGCCAGCAGCGGGACAGCCATGGATAACTATGGCTACACCTTC. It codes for CASSGTAMDNYGYTF.

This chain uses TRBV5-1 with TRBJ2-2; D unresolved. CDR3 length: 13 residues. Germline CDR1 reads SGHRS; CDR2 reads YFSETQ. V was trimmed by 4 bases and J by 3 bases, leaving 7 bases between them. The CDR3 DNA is TGCGCCAGCAGCCAAGCCGACACCGGGGAGCTGTTTTTT. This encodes CASSQADTGELFF.

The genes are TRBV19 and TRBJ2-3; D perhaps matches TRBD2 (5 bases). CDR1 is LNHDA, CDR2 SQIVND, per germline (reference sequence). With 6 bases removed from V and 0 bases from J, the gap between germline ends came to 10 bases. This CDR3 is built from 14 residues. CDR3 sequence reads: CASRTGMSTDTQYF. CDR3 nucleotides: TGTGCCAGTAGGACGGGGATGAGCACAGATACGCAGTATTTT. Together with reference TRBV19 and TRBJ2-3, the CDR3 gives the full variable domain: DGGITQSPKYLFRKEGQNVTLSCEQNLNHDAMYWYRQDPGQGLRLIYYSQIVNDFQKGDIAEGYSVSREKKESFPLTVTSAQKNPTAFYLCASRTGMSTDTQYFGPGTRLTVL.

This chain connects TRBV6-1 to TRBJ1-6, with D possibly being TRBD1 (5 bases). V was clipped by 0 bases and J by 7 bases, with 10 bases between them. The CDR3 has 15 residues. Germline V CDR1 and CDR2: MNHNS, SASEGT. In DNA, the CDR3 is TGTGCCAGCAGTGAAGCGTTAGGGGTCAATTCACCCCTCCACTTT. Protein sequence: CASSEALGVNSPLHF.

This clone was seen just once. The CDR3 spells CAWSDWNTEAFF. CDR3 DNA sequence: TGTGCCTGGAGTGACTGGAACACTGAAGCTTTCTTT. V and J are TRBV30 and TRBJ1-1; D is uncertain. Germline CDR1 GTSNPN, CDR2 SVGIG (reference sequence). V lost 1 base and J lost 1, with 4 bases in between. The CDR3 is 12 amino acids.

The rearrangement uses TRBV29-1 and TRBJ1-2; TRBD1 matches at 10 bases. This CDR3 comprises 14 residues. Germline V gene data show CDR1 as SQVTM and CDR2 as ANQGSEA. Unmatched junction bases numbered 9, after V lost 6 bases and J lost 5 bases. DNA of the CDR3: TGCAGCGTCAAAAAAGACAGGGGGCCTTATGGCTACACCTTC. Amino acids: CSVKKDRGPYGYTF.

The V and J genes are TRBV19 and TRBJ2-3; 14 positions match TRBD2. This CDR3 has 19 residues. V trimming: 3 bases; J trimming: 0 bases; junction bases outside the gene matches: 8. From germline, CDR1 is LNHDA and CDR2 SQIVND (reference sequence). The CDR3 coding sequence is TGTGCCAGTAGTATTGGGACTAGCGGGGGATGGCCTAGCACAGATACGCAGTATTTT. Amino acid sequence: CASSIGTSGGWPSTDTQYF.

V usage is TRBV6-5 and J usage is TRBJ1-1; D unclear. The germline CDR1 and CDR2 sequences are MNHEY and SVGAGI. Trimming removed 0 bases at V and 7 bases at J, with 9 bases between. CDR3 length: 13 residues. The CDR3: CASSYSPRVEAFF. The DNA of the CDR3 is TGTGCCAGCAGTTACTCTCCTCGGGTTGAAGCTTTCTTT.

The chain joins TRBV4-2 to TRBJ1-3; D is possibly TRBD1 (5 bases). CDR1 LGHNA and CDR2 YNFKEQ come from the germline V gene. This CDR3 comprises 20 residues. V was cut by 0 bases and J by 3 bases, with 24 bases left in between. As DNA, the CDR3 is TGTGCCAGCAGCCAAGATCTCCAGGGACGGGGAGGTGGGGGTGGAAACACCATATATTTT. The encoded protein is CASSQDLQGRGGGGGNTIYF.

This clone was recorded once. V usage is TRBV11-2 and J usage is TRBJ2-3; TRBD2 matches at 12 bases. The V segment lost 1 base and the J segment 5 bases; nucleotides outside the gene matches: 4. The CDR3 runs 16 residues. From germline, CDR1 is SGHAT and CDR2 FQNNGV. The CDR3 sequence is CASSLGTSGVGDTQYF. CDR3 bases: TGTGCCAGCAGCTTAGGGACTAGCGGGGTAGGAGATACGCAGTATTTT.

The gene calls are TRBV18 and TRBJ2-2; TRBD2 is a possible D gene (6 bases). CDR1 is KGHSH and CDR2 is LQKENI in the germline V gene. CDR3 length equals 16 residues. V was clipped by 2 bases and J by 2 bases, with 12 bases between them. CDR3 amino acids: CASSPVGGLNTGELFF. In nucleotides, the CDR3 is TGTGCCAGCTCACCAGTCGGGGGTCTCAACACCGGGGAGCTGTTTTTT.

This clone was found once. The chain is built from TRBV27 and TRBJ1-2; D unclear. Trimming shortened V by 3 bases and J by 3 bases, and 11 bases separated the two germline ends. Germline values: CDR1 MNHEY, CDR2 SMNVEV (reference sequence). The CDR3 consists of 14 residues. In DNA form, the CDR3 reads TGTGCCAGCAGTTTGAACCCAGAATACTATGGCTACACCTTC. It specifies CASSLNPEYYGYTF.

CDR3: CSVVTGTALNYGYTF. In DNA form, the CDR3 reads TGCAGCGTTGTTACCGGGACAGCCCTAAACTATGGCTACACCTTC. V and J are TRBV29-1 and TRBJ1-2; 7 bases are shared with TRBD1. CDR1 and CDR2 (germline): SQVTM, ANQGSEA. This CDR3 contains 15 residues. Trimming removed 4 bases from V and 2 bases from J; junction bases left unmatched: 10.

CDR3 nucleotides: TGTGCCAGAAGCCCAACCTCCCGGGGGGCGCCGGGGTTTGGCTACACCTTC. Its translation is CARSPTSRGAPGFGYTF. J is TRBJ1-2 and V is TRBV5-3; possible D gene TRBD1, 6 bases. TRBV5-3 is treated as an ORF (open reading frame) with a function not yet certain. The CDR3 covers 17 residues. The V end was cut by 4 bases, the J end by 7 bases, with 26 bases between.

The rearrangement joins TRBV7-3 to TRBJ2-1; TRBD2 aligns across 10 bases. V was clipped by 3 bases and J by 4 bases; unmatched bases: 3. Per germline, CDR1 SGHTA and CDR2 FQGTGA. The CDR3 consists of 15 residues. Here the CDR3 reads CASSFVAGGYNEQFF. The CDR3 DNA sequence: TGTGCCAGCAGCTTCGTAGCGGGGGGATACAATGAGCAGTTCTTC.

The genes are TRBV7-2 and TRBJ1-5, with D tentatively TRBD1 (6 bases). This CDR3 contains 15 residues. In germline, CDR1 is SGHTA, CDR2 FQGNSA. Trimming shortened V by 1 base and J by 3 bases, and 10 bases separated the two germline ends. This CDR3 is CASSLEAGANQPQHF. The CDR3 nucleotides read TGTGCCAGCAGCTTAGAGGCAGGGGCCAATCAGCCCCAGCATTTT.

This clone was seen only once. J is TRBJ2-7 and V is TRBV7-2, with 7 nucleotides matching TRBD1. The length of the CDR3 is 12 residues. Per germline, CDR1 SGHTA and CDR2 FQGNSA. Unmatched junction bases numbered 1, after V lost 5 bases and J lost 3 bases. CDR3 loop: CASSRQGYEQYF. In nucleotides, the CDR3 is TGTGCCAGCAGCCGACAGGGCTACGAGCAGTACTTC.

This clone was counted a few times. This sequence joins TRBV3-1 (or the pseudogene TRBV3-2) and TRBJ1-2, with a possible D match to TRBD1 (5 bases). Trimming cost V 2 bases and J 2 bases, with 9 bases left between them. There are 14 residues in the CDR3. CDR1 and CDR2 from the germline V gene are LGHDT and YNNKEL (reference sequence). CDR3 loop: CASSQSAGNYGYTF. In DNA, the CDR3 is TGTGCCAGCAGCCAAAGCGCAGGGAACTATGGCTACACCTTC.

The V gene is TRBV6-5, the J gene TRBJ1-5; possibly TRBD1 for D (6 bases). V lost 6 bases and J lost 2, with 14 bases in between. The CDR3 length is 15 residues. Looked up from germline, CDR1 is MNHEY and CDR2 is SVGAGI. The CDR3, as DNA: TGTGCCAGCAGGGTTAGGACAGCCGGCAATCAGCCCCAGCATTTT. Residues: CASRVRTAGNQPQHF.

CDR3 sequence reads: CASSKRSGANTGELFF. The CDR3 coding sequence is TGTGCCAGTAGCAAGCGTTCGGGGGCGAACACCGGGGAGCTGTTTTTT. This chain connects TRBV19 to TRBJ2-2, with D maybe TRBD2 (6 bases). The CDR3 has 16 amino acids. Germline CDR1 is LNHDA and CDR2 is SQIVND (reference sequence). The ends were cut back, 6 bases at V and 0 bases at J, with 14 bases in the middle.

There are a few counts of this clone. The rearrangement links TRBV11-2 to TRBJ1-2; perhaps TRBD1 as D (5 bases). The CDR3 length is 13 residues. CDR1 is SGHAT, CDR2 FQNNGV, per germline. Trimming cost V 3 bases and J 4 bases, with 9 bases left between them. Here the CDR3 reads CASSLSGGYGYTF. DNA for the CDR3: TGTGCCAGCAGCTTGTCGGGGGGCTATGGCTACACCTTC.

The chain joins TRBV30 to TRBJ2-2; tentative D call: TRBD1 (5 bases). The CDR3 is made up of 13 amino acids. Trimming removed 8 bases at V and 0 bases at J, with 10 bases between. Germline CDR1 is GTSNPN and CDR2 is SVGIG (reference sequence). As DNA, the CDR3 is TGTGCCGGGGCTTTCGCGAACACCGGGGAGCTGTTTTTT. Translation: CAGAFANTGELFF.

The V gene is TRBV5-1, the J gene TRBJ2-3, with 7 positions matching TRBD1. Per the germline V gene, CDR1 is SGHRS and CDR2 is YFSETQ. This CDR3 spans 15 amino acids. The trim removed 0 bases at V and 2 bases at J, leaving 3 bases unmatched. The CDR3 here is CASSLEDRTTDTQYF. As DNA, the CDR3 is TGCGCCAGCAGCTTGGAGGACAGGACCACAGATACGCAGTATTTT.

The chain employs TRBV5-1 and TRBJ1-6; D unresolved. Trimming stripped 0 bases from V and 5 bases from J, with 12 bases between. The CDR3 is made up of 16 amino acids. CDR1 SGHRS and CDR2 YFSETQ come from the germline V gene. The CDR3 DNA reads TGCGCCAGCAGCTTGGCCCCCCGGGGTAATAATTCACCCCTCCACTTT. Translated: CASSLAPRGNNSPLHF.